Listed here are 29 T cell receptor beta chains from one sample, sequenced in a study of graft-versus-host responses after intestinal transplantation. These TCRs' antigens remain unknown. Produced via immunoSEQ multiplex PCR; TCRdb's table is partial and in-frame only. The data hold 30,000 or so clones, with roughly 80% observed a single time. This material consisted of unstimulated CD8+ T cells sorted from spleen or lymph node cells, taken before intestinal transplant. Receptors were obtained from a human donor who received an intestinal transplant.

The rearrangement uses TRBV6-5 and TRBJ2-7, with D possibly matching TRBD2 (6 bases). With 0 bases removed from V and 2 bases from J, the gap between germline ends came to 14 bases. The CDR3 is made up of 16 amino acids. CDR1 is MNHEY, CDR2 SVGAGI, per germline. The CDR3 bases are TGTGCCAGCAGTTACTCGTTACAGGAGGGGACCTACGAGCAGTACTTC. It specifies CASSYSLQEGTYEQYF.

The genes are TRBV28 and TRBJ2-3, with TRBD2 matching 11 bases. The CDR3 is made up of 17 amino acids. CDR1 MDHEN and CDR2 SYDVKM come from the germline V gene. With 1 base clipped from V and 1 base from J, the junction kept 4 bases outside the gene matches. CDR3 DNA sequence: TGTGCCAGCAGTTTATCCTCGGGACTAGCGGGCACAGATACGCAGTATTTT. This translates into CASSLSSGLAGTDTQYF. Complete variable domain (other parts from reference TRBV28 and TRBJ2-3): DVKVTQSSRYLVKRTGEKVFLECVQDMDHENMFWYRQDPGLGLRLIYFSYDVKMKEKGDIPEGYSVSREKKERFSLILESASTNQTSMYLCASSLSSGLAGTDTQYFGPGTRLTVL.

The chain is built from TRBV5-1 and TRBJ1-1, with D maybe TRBD1 (5 bases). The CDR3 totals 14 residues. Per germline, CDR1 SGHRS and CDR2 YFSETQ. Trimming took 2 bases from V and 6 from J, leaving 14 bases between them. CDR3 DNA: TGCGCCAGCAGCTTTTCCGGGGGGGAGGCTGAAGCTTTCTTT. It yields the protein CASSFSGGEAEAFF. The whole variable domain, filled in from reference TRBV5-1 and TRBJ1-1, reads KAGVTQTPRYLIKTRGQQVTLSCSPISGHRSVSWYQQTPGQGLQFLFEYFSETQRNKGNFPGRFSGRQFSNSRSEMNVSTLELGDSALYLCASSFSGGEAEAFFGQGTRLTVV.

The V and J genes are TRBV27 and TRBJ2-7; weak D call: TRBD1 (6 bases). This CDR3 spans 13 amino acids. Trimming shortened V by 6 bases and J by 0 bases, and 9 bases separated the two germline ends. Germline V gives CDR1 MNHEY, CDR2 SMNVEV (reference sequence). The CDR3 region is CASRVGGSYEQYF. In nucleotides, the CDR3 is TGTGCCAGCAGGGTAGGGGGCTCCTACGAGCAGTACTTC.

This clone counts as medium-sized (0.01 to 0.1%). V and J are TRBV6-4 and TRBJ2-1; TRBD2 matches at 13 bases. The V segment lost 6 bases and the J segment 6 bases; nucleotides outside the gene matches: 5. The CDR3 has 15 residues. Germline V CDR1 and CDR2: MRHNA, SNTAGT. The CDR3 coding sequence is TGTGCCAGCAGCGGACTAGCGGGAGAGGTCAATGAGCAGTTCTTC. Translation gives CASSGLAGEVNEQFF.

The rearrangement links TRBV2 to TRBJ1-2; a weak D match, TRBD1 (6 bases). This CDR3 is 14 amino acids long. The V end lost 6 bases, the J end lost 2 bases, and 13 bases lay between the germline ends. Germline lookup yields CDR1 SNHLY and CDR2 FYNNEI. This chain's CDR3 is CASRPGQLNYGYTF. The CDR3 region has the DNA TGTGCCAGCAGGCCCGGACAGCTAAACTATGGCTACACCTTC.

In DNA form, the CDR3 reads TGTGCCAGCCTAGGGGGGGAGGGGAACACTGAAGCTTTCTTT. Amino acid sequence: CASLGGEGNTEAFF. The chain uses TRBV9 and TRBJ1-1; tentatively, D is TRBD1 (6 bases). The CDR3 totals 14 residues. Trimming shortened V by 7 bases and J by 1 base, and 14 bases separated the two germline ends. From germline, CDR1 is SGDLS and CDR2 YYNGEE.

This chain joins TRBV19 and TRBJ2-2, with TRBD1 matching 8 bases. The CDR3 length is 17 residues. Germline-derived CDR1 and CDR2 are LNHDA and SQIVND (reference sequence). V lost 5 bases and J lost 1; bases outside the gene matches: 9. For the CDR3, the DNA is TGTGCCAGTAGTTGTAGCCCGACAGGGGAGAACACCGGGGAGCTGTTTTTT. Translated, it gives CASSCSPTGENTGELFF.

The CDR3 loop reads CASSAQVVTEAFF. The CDR3 nucleotides are TGTGCCAGCAGCGCGCAGGTAGTCACTGAAGCTTTCTTT. V gene TRBV9 combines with J gene TRBJ1-1; D is unclear. This CDR3 comprises 13 residues. Germline V gene sequence: CDR1 SGDLS, CDR2 YYNGEE. Trimming took 3 bases from V and 4 from J, leaving 10 bases between them.

This clone was recorded once. The rearrangement uses TRBV6-6 and TRBJ1-5, with 10 bases matching TRBD1. V shed 6 bases, J shed 5 bases, and the junction held 4 bases outside the gene matches. The germline V gene encodes CDR1 MNHNY and CDR2 SVGAGI (reference sequence). The CDR3 contains 14 residues. DNA for the CDR3: TGTGCCAGCAGCTGGACAGGGGGGGATCAGCCCCAGCATTTT. It codes for CASSWTGGDQPQHF.

This clone was counted between two and nine times. The CDR3 is CASSADGGAHYGYTF. The CDR3 DNA sequence: TGTGCCAGCAGCGCTGACGGGGGGGCTCACTATGGCTACACCTTC. V usage is TRBV6-4 and J usage is TRBJ1-2, with TRBD1 as a possible D gene (6 bases). This CDR3 spans 15 amino acids. V was pared by 6 bases and J by 3 bases, with 17 bases between. Germline V gene data show CDR1 as MRHNA and CDR2 as SNTAGT.

The chain links TRBV15 to TRBJ1-2; no definite D call. This CDR3 has 16 amino acids. V gave up 0 bases and J gave up 4 bases, with 15 bases separating them. The germline V gene has CDR1 LNHNV and CDR2 YYDKDF (reference sequence). The chain's CDR3 is CATSRDRGMRIYGYTF. CDR3 DNA: TGTGCCACCAGCAGAGATCGAGGCATGCGGATCTATGGCTACACCTTC. Full variable domain (remainder filled in from reference TRBV15 and TRBJ1-2): DAMVIQNPRYQVTQFGKPVTLSCSQTLNHNVMYWYQQKSSQAPKLLFHYYDKDFNNEADTPDNFQSRRPNTSFCFLDIRSPGLGDTAMYLCATSRDRGMRIYGYTFGSGTRLTVV.

The rearrangement joins TRBV7-6 to TRBJ2-1; 8 bases align to TRBD1. With V trimmed by 6 bases and J by 2 bases, 9 bases remained unmatched. The length of the CDR3 is 16 residues. Germline loops: CDR1 SGHVS, CDR2 FNYEAQ. The CDR3 DNA reads as TGTGCCAGCAGTCCGACAGGGGCTATTCCCTACAATGAGCAGTTCTTC. It translates to CASSPTGAIPYNEQFF. The full variable domain, completed using reference TRBV7-6 and TRBJ2-1, is GAGVSQSPRYKVTKRGQDVALRCDPISGHVSLYWYRQALGQGPEFLTYFNYEAQQDKSGLPNDRFSAERPEGSISTLTIQRTEQRDSAMYRCASSPTGAIPYNEQFFGPGTRLTVL.

V usage is TRBV6-5 and J usage is TRBJ1-5; D unclear. Germline values: CDR1 MNHEY, CDR2 SVGAGI. V lost 6 bases and J 2 bases, leaving 11 bases between the germline ends. The CDR3 totals 14 residues. CDR3: CASSRGGGNQPQHF. CDR3 coding DNA: TGTGCCAGCAGCCGGGGAGGAGGCAATCAGCCCCAGCATTTT.

The rearrangement joins TRBV5-1 to TRBJ2-1; TRBD1 aligns across 7 bases. The junction had 0 bases not matched to a gene; V was cut back by 0 bases and J by 3 bases. Germline V gene lookup returns CDR1 SGHRS and CDR2 YFSETQ. The CDR3 runs to 14 residues. The CDR3 here is CASSLDRGYNEQFF. In DNA form, the CDR3 reads TGCGCCAGCAGCTTGGACAGGGGCTACAATGAGCAGTTCTTC.

The chain combines TRBV7-8 with TRBJ2-7; D is unresolved. Germline CDR1 reads SGHVS; CDR2 reads FQNEAQ. CDR3 length: 16 amino acids. Trimming removed 5 bases at V and 0 bases at J, with 17 bases between. Here the CDR3 reads CASSQEASFSSYEQYF. The CDR3 DNA reads as TGTGCCAGCAGCCAAGAGGCCTCCTTTAGCTCCTACGAGCAGTACTTC.

The chain recombines TRBV10-3 with TRBJ1-2, with 8 bases matching TRBD1. The CDR3 length is 16 residues. Per the germline V gene, CDR1 is ENHRY and CDR2 is SYGVKD. Trimming cost V 3 bases and J 6 bases; bases outside gene matches: 12. The CDR3 loop is CAISDAPRGHGDGYTF. The DNA of the CDR3 is TGTGCCATCAGTGACGCCCCCAGGGGGCACGGTGATGGCTACACCTTC.

The chain joins TRBV5-1 to TRBJ2-1, with a weak D call TRBD2 (5 bases). Germline loops: CDR1 SGHRS, CDR2 YFSETQ. This CDR3 contains 13 residues. The V end was cut by 5 bases, the J end by 4 bases, with 10 bases between. CDR3 sequence (DNA): TGCGCCAGCAGTGGGAGAAGTTACAATGAGCAGTTCTTC. Encoded protein: CASSGRSYNEQFF.

The rearrangement links TRBV27 to TRBJ2-5; the match to TRBD2 covers 7 bases. V was clipped by 2 bases and J by 5 bases; unmatched bases: 5. The CDR3 spans 14 residues. Germline CDR1 and CDR2: MNHEY and SMNVEV (reference sequence). The CDR3 DNA is TGTGCCAGCAGTTTAGGGCGGGGAGGGGAGACCCAGTACTTC. This gives the protein CASSLGRGGETQYF.

The chain has TRBV28 and TRBJ2-1, with 9 positions matching TRBD2. The J segment lost 2 bases and the V segment lost 5 bases, leaving 7 bases of the junction unmatched. CDR3 length: 16 residues. CDR1 and CDR2 from the germline V gene are MDHEN and SYDVKM. CDR3 nucleotides: TGTGCCAGCAGTCTAGTCGCGGGAGGGGCCTACAATGAGCAGTTCTTC. Translating gives CASSLVAGGAYNEQFF.

The chain is built from TRBV7-9 and TRBJ2-7; maybe TRBD2 (5 bases). This CDR3 has 14 residues. The germline V gene encodes CDR1 SEHNR and CDR2 FQNEAQ (reference sequence). V was pared by 0 bases and J by 2 bases, with 8 bases between. CDR3 nucleotides: TGTGCCAGCAGCTTAGCTAGCGACCCCTACGAGCAGTACTTC. Translation: CASSLASDPYEQYF.

This CDR3 reads CASSISDRGMGNEQFF. The CDR3 DNA sequence: TGTGCCAGTAGTATTAGTGACAGGGGGATGGGGAATGAGCAGTTCTTC. V gene TRBV19 combines with J gene TRBJ2-1, with 9 bases identical to TRBD1. Germline-derived CDR1 and CDR2 are LNHDA and SQIVND (reference sequence). J gave up 7 bases and V 3 bases, and 10 bases lay outside the gene matches. The CDR3 consists of 16 residues. The full variable domain, its missing parts supplied by reference TRBV19 and TRBJ2-1, is DGGITQSPKYLFRKEGQNVTLSCEQNLNHDAMYWYRQDPGQGLRLIYYSQIVNDFQKGDIAEGYSVSREKKESFPLTVTSAQKNPTAFYLCASSISDRGMGNEQFFGPGTRLTVL.

This rearrangement joins TRBV27 to TRBJ1-1, with 7 bases lining up with TRBD1. CDR1 and CDR2 (germline): MNHEY, SMNVEV (reference sequence). Losses at the gene ends were 4 bases for V and 1 base for J; bases not matched to a gene: 3. This CDR3 has 14 amino acids. This chain's CDR3 is CASSSRTGNTEAFF. The CDR3 nucleotides are TGTGCCAGCAGTTCCCGGACAGGGAACACTGAAGCTTTCTTT.

V and J are TRBV15 and TRBJ2-2, with 7 bases lining up with TRBD1. The CDR3 covers 15 residues. V lost 5 bases, J lost 0 bases, and 3 bases stayed unmatched. Germline-derived CDR1 and CDR2 are LNHNV and YYDKDF (reference sequence). The CDR3 here is CATSGQDPNTGELFF. In nucleotides, the CDR3 is TGTGCCACCAGCGGACAGGACCCGAACACCGGGGAGCTGTTTTTT.

The CDR3 region is CASSQAGLASDTQYF. The CDR3 nucleotides are TGCGCCAGCAGCCAAGCGGGACTAGCATCCGATACGCAGTATTTT. V is TRBV4-1 and J is TRBJ2-3, with 9 bases matching TRBD2. With 1 base clipped from V and 6 bases from J, the junction kept 5 bases outside the gene matches. CDR1 is MGHRA and CDR2 is YSYEKL in the germline V gene. The CDR3 loop spans 15 amino acids.

The V gene is TRBV7-9, the J gene TRBJ1-2, with TRBD1 matching 8 bases. J was trimmed by 6 bases and V by 7 bases; bases with no gene match: 7. CDR3 length: 13 residues. Germline CDR1 is SEHNR and CDR2 is FQNEAQ (reference sequence). This CDR3 reads CASTDREDHGYTF. As DNA, the CDR3 is TGTGCCAGCACGGACAGGGAGGACCATGGCTACACCTTC. Full variable domain (remainder filled in from reference TRBV7-9 and TRBJ1-2): DTGVSQNPRHKITKRGQNVTFRCDPISEHNRLYWYRQTLGQGPEFLTYFQNEAQLEKSRLLSDRFSAERPKGSFSTLEIQRTEQGDSAMYLCASTDREDHGYTFGSGTRLTVV.

V usage is TRBV28 and J usage is TRBJ2-2; D remains unclear. V lost 0 bases and J 4 bases, leaving 12 bases between the germline ends. Germline V gives CDR1 MDHEN, CDR2 SYDVKM. The CDR3 covers 16 residues. The CDR3, as DNA: TGTGCCAGCAGTTTATGGGGCAGGTGGGCCACCGGGGAGCTGTTTTTT. Protein: CASSLWGRWATGELFF.

A single count supports this clone. The chain combines TRBV27 with TRBJ2-5, with D tentatively TRBD1 (6 bases). V was clipped by 3 bases and J by 5 bases, with 16 bases between them. This CDR3 is built from 15 residues. In germline, CDR1 is MNHEY, CDR2 SMNVEV (reference sequence). For the CDR3, the DNA is TGTGCCAGCAGTTTTCTCGGGGCAGGGGTGGAGACCCAGTACTTC. Residues: CASSFLGAGVETQYF.

The chain combines TRBV2 with TRBJ1-5; D may be TRBD1 (6 bases). The germline V gene has CDR1 SNHLY and CDR2 FYNNEI. The CDR3 spans 14 residues. Trimming shortened V by 6 bases and J by 5 bases, and 14 bases separated the two germline ends. The CDR3 region is CASRGGRGDQPQHF. The CDR3 region has the DNA TGTGCCAGCAGGGGGGGGAGGGGGGATCAGCCCCAGCATTTT.